This T cell receptor (beta chain) derives from a study of PD-1 blockade in mismatch repair-deficient tumors. Sequencing was performed with immunoSEQ multiplex PCR; in TCRdb, only in-frame clones are kept and a portion is missing. The sample holds approximately 40,000 clones, 75% to 85% seen once. Every patient had mismatch repair deficiency by PCR or immunohistochemistry. V lost 2 bases and J lost 2, with 10 bases in between. The CDR3 runs to 13 residues. Germline-derived CDR1 and CDR2 are GTSNPN and SVGIG (reference sequence). Findings and limits, study-wide: Tumor-resident clones, often absent from pretreatment blood, expanded after pembrolizumab and then contracted.

Concerning this clone itself: The antigen remains undetermined.

V is TRBV30 and J is TRBJ2-7; perhaps TRBD1 as D (5 bases). The sequences come from peripheral blood, collected 4 weeks after starting pembrolizumab. The TCR sequence derives from an adult with mismatch repair-deficient cancer. The CDR3 DNA sequence: TGTGCCTGGAGTAGGGGCTCCACCTACGAGCAGTACTTC. This sequence encodes CAWSRGSTYEQYF.